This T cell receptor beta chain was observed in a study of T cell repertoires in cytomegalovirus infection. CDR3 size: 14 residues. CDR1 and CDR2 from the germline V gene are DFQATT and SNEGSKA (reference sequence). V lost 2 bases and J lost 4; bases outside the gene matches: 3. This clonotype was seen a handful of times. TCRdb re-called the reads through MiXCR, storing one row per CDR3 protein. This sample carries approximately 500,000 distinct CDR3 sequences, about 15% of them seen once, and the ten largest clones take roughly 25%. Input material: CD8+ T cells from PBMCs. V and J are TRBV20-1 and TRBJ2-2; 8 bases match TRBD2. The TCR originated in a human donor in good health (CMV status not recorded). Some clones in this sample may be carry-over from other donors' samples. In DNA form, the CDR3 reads TGCAGTGCTAGAACTAGCGGTTTCACCGGGGAGCTGTTTTTT. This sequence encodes CSARTSGFTGELFF.